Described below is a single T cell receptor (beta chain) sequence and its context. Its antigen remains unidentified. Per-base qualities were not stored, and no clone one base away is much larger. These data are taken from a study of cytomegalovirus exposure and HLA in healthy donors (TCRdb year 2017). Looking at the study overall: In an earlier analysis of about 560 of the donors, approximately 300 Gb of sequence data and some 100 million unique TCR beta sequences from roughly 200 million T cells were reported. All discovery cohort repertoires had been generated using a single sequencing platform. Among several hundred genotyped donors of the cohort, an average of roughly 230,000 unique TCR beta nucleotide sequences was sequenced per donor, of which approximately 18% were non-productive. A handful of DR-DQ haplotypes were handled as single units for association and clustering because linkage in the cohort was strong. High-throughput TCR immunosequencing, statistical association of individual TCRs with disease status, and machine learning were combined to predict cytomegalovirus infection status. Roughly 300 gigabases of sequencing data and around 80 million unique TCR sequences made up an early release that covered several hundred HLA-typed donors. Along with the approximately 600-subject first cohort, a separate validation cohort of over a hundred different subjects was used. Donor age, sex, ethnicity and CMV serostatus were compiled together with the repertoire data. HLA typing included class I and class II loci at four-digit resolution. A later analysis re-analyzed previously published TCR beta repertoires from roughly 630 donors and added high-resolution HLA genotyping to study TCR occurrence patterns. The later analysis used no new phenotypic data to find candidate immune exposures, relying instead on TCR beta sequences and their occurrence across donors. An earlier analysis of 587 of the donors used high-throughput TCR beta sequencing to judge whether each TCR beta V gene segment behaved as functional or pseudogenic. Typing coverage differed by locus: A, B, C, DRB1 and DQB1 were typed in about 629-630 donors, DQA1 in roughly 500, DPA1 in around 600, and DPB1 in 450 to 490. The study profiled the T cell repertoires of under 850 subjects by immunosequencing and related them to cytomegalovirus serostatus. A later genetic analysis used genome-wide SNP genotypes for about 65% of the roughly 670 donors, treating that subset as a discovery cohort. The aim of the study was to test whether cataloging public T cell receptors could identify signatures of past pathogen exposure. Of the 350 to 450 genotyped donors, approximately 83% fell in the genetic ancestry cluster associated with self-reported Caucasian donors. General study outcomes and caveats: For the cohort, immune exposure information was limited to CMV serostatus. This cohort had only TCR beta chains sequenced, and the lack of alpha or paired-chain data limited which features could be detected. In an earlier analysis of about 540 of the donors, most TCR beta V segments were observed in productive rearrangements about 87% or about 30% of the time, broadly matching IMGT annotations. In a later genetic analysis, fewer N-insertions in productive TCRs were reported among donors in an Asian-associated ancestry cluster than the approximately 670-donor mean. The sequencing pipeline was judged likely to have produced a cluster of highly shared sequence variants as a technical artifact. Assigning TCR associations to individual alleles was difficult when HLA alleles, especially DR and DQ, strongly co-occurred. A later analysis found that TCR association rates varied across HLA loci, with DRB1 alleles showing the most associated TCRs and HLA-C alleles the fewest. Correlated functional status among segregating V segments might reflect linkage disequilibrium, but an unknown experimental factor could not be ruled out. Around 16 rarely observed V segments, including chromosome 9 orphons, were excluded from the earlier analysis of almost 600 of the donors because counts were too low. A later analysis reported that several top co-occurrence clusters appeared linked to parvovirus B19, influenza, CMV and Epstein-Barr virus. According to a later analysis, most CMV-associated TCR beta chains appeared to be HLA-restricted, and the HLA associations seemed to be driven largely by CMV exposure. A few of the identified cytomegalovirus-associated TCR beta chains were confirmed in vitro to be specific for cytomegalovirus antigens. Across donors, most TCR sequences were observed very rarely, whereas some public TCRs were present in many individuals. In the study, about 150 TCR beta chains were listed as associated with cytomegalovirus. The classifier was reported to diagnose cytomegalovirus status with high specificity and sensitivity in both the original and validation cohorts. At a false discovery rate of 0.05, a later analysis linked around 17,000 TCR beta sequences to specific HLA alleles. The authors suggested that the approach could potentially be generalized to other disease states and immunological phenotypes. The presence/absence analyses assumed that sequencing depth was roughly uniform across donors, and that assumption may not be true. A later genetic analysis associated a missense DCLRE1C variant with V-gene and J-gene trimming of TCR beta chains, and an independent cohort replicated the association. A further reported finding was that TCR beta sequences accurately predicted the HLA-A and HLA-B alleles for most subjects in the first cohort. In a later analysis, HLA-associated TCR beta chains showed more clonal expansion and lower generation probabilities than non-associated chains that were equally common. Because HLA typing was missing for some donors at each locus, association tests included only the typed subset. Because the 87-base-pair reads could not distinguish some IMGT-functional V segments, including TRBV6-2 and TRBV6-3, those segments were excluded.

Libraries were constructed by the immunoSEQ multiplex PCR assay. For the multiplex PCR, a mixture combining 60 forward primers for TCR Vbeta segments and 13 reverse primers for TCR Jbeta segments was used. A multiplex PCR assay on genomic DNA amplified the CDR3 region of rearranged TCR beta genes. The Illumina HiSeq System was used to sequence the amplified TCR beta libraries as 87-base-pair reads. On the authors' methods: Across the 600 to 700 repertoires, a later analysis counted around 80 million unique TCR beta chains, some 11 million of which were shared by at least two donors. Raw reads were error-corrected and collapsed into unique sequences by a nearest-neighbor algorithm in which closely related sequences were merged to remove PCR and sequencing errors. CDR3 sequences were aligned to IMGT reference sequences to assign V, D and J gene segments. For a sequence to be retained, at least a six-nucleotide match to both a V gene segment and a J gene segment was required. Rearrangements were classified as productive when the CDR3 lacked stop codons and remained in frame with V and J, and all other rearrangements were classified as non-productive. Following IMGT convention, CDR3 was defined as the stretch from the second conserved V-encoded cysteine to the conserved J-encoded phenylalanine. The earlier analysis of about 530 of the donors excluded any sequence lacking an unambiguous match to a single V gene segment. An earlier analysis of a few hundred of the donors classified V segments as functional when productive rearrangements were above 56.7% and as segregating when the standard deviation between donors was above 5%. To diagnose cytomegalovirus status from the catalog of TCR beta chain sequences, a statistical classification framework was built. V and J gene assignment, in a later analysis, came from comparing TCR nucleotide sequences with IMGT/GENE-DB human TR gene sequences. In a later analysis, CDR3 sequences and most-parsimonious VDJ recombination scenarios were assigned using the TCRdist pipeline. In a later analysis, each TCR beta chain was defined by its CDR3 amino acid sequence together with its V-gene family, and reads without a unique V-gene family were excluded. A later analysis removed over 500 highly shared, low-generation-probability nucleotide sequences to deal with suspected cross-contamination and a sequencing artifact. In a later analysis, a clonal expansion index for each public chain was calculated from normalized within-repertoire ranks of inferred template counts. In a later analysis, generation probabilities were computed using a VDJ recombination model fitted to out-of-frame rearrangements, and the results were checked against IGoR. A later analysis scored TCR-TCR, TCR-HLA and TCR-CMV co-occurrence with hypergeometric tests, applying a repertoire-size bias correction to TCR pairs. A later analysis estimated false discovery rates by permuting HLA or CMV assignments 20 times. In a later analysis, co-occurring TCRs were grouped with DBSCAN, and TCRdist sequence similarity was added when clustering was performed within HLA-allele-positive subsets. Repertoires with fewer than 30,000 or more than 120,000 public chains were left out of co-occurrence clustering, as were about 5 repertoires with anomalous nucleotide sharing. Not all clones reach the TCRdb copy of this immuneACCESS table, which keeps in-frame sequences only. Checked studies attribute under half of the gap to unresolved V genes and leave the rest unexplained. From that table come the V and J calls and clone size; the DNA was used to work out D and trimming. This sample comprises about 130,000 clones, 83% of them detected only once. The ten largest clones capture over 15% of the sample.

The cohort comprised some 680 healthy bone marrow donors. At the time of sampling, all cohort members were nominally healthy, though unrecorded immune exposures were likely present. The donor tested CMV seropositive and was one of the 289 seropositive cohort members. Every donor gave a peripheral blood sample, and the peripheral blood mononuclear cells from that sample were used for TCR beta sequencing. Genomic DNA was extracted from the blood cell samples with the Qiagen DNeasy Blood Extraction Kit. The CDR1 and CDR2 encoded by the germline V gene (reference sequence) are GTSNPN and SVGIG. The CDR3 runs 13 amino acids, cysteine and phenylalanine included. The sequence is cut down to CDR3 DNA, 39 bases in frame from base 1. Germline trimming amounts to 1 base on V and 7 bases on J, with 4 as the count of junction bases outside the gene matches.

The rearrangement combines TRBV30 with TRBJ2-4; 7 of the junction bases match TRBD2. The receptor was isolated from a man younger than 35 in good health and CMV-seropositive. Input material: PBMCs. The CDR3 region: CAWSAGGGNIQYF. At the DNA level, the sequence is TGTGCCTGGAGTGCTGGGGGAGGGAACATTCAGTACTTC.